These T cell receptor beta chains were read from a single sample in a study of blood T cell repertoires in COVID-19. The protocol was immunoSEQ multiplex PCR, while the TCRdb copy is restricted to in-frame clones and leaves out a portion. The data show 93,000 or so clones, more than 80% seen once. Sequenced material: peripheral blood. The receptor set was obtained from a human donor in a cohort sampled during active COVID-19. Each CDR3 is given with its conserved first and last residue. A D gene is named only where the DNA matches it firmly. The size entry is marked missing in some rows and otherwise reads once, few, many or a size class.

v_gene: TRBV7-9
j_gene: TRBJ1-2
abundance: -
d_gene: -
CDR3aa: CASSPAAGNYGYTF
CDR3nt: TGTGCCAGCAGCCCCGCGGCAGGGAACTATGGCTACACCTTC

v_gene: TRBV2
j_gene: TRBJ2-1
abundance: -
d_gene: TRBD1
CDR3aa: CASRPQTGLFSSYNEQFF
CDR3nt: TGTGCCAGCAGACCCCAGACAGGGTTGTTTAGCTCCTACAATGAGCAGTTCTTC

v_gene: TRBV12-3/TRBV12-4
j_gene: TRBJ2-7
abundance: -
d_gene: TRBD1
CDR3aa: CASEGTGSYEQYF
CDR3nt: TGTGCCAGCGAAGGGACAGGGTCCTACGAGCAGTACTTC

v_gene: TRBV7-2
j_gene: TRBJ1-1
abundance: -
d_gene: -
CDR3aa: CASSLTRVGTEAFF
CDR3nt: TGTGCCAGCAGCTTAACCAGGGTCGGCACTGAAGCTTTCTTT

v_gene: TRBV24-1
j_gene: TRBJ2-1
abundance: -
d_gene: -
CDR3aa: CATMGGIYNEQFF
CDR3nt: TGTGCCACCATGGGGGGAATATACAATGAGCAGTTCTTC

v_gene: TRBV6-5
j_gene: TRBJ2-5
abundance: -
d_gene: TRBD2
CDR3aa: CASSPTSGGRGQQYF
CDR3nt: TGTGCCAGCAGCCCAACTAGCGGGGGCCGGGGGCAGCAGTACTTC

v_gene: TRBV14
j_gene: TRBJ1-1
abundance: -
d_gene: TRBD1
CDR3aa: CASSQEGQWNTEAFF
CDR3nt: TGTGCCAGCAGCCAAGAGGGACAGTGGAACACTGAAGCTTTCTTT

v_gene: TRBV3-1/TRBV3-2
j_gene: TRBJ1-2
abundance: -
d_gene: -
CDR3aa: CASSQYSNYGYTF
CDR3nt: TGTGCCAGCAGCCAATACTCTAACTATGGCTACACCTTC

v_gene: TRBV27
j_gene: TRBJ2-3
abundance: -
d_gene: -
CDR3aa: CASSPPFWGLSTDTQYF
CDR3nt: TGTGCCAGCAGCCCCCCCTTTTGGGGACTTAGCACAGATACGCAGTATTTT

v_gene: TRBV15
j_gene: TRBJ1-1
abundance: -
d_gene: -
CDR3aa: CATSRDSQETEAFF
CDR3nt: TGTGCCACCAGCAGGGACTCCCAGGAAACTGAAGCTTTCTTT

v_gene: TRBV7-2
j_gene: TRBJ1-1
abundance: -
d_gene: -
CDR3aa: CASSPTRLGNTEAFF
CDR3nt: TGTGCCAGCAGCCCTACAAGACTGGGGAACACTGAAGCTTTCTTT

v_gene: TRBV11-2
j_gene: TRBJ1-2
abundance: once
d_gene: TRBD1
CDR3aa: CASSLAGTGGNYGYTF
CDR3nt: TGTGCCAGCAGCTTAGCGGGGACAGGGGGCAACTATGGCTACACCTTC

v_gene: TRBV20-1
j_gene: TRBJ1-5
abundance: -
d_gene: -
CDR3aa: CSASAGRGMGGNQPQHF
CDR3nt: TGCAGTGCTAGTGCCGGCAGGGGCATGGGAGGCAATCAGCCCCAGCATTTT

v_gene: TRBV19
j_gene: TRBJ2-7
abundance: -
d_gene: TRBD1
CDR3aa: CASSIDHGTGGVSRWDEQYF
CDR3nt: TGTGCCAGTAGTATAGATCACGGGACAGGGGGCGTAAGTAGGTGGGACGAGCAGTACTTC

v_gene: TRBV19
j_gene: TRBJ2-1
abundance: -
d_gene: TRBD1
CDR3aa: CASSRGSSGGYNEQFF
CDR3nt: TGTGCCAGTAGTAGGGGATCTTCAGGGGGCTACAATGAGCAGTTCTTC

v_gene: TRBV3-1/TRBV3-2
j_gene: TRBJ2-7
abundance: -
d_gene: -
CDR3aa: CASSQSRGLEQYF
CDR3nt: TGTGCCAGCAGCCAATCTAGGGGTCTTGAGCAGTACTTC

v_gene: TRBV18
j_gene: TRBJ1-1
abundance: once
d_gene: -
CDR3aa: CASSLLGLELDRSNTEAFF
CDR3nt: TGTGCCAGCTCACTCTTGGGTTTGGAGTTAGACAGATCGAACACTGAAGCTTTCTTT

v_gene: TRBV11-3
j_gene: TRBJ2-3
abundance: few
d_gene: TRBD2
CDR3aa: CASSPRGESGGARPDTQYF
CDR3nt: TGTGCCAGCAGCCCCAGAGGGGAGAGCGGGGGGGCTCGGCCAGATACGCAGTATTTT

v_gene: TRBV11-2
j_gene: TRBJ2-2
abundance: -
d_gene: TRBD1
CDR3aa: CASNPQGADGELFF
CDR3nt: TGTGCCAGCAACCCGCAGGGGGCGGACGGGGAGCTGTTTTTT